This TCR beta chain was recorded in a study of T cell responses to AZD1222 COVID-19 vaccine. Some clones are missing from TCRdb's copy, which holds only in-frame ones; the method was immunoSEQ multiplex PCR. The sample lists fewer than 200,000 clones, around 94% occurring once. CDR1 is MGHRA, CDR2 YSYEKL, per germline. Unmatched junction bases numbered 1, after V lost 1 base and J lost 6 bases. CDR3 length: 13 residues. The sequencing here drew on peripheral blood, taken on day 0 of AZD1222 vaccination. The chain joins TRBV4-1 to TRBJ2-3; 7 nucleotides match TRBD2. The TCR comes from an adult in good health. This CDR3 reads CASSQARGDTQYF. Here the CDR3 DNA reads TGCGCCAGCAGCCAAGCGCGGGGGGATACGCAGTATTTT.